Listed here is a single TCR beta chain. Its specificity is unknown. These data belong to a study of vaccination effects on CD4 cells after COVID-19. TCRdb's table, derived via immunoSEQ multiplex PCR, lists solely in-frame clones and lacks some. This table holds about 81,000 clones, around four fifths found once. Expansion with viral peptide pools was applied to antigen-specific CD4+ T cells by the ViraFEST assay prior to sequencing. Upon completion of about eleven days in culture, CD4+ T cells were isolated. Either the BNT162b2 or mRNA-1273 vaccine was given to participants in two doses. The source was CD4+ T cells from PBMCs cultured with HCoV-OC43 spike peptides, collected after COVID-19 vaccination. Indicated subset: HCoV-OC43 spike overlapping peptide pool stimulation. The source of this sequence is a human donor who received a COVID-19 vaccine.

CDR3 coding DNA: TGTGCCAGCAGTGATGGGGGACTGTTTAACTATGGCTACACCTTC. It yields the protein CASSDGGLFNYGYTF. The J gene is TRBJ1-2, the V gene TRBV6-1; a weak D match, TRBD1 (5 bases). The germline gives CDR1 MNHNS, CDR2 SASEGT. V gave up 3 bases and J gave up 1 base, with 12 bases separating them. The CDR3 length is 15 residues.